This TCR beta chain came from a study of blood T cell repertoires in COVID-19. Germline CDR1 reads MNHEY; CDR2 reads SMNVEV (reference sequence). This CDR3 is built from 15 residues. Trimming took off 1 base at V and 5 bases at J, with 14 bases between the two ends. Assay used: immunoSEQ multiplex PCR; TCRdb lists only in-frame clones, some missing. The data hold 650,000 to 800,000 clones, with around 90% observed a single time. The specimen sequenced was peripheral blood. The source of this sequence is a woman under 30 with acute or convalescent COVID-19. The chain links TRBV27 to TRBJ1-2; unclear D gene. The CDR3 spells CASSLWNSLEYGYTF. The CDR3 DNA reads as TGTGCCAGCAGTTTATGGAACAGCCTCGAATATGGCTACACCTTC.